Included here is one T cell receptor beta chain sequence, with context. Its cognate antigen is unknown. The data were obtained in a study of cytomegalovirus exposure and HLA in healthy donors. Clones were sequenced by immunoSEQ multiplex PCR, and TCRdb holds only the in-frame ones, with some missing. Among hundreds of thousands of clones, 80% to 90% were seen once, and the ten largest hold 0.65% to 0.95%. The ends were cut back, 5 bases at V and 5 bases at J, with 13 bases in the middle. Per germline, CDR1 SNHLY and CDR2 FYNNEI. The length of the CDR3 is 14 residues. Study results and limitations: Under in vitro conditions, three CMV-associated chains were confirmed as specific for CMV antigens. According to reports, the classifier identified cytomegalovirus status with high specificity and sensitivity. Many donors carried some public TCRs, although rarity characterized most TCR sequences.

The chain links TRBV2 to TRBJ1-5; a possible D gene is TRBD1 (6 bases). The sequence was obtained from a woman between 18 and 30 years old in good health and CMV-seronegative. Input material: PBMCs. CDR3 region: CASSSTGRDQPQHF. The CDR3 bases are TGTGCCAGCAGTTCCACAGGGAGGGATCAGCCCCAGCATTTT.